This T cell receptor beta chain was sequenced in a study of T cell changes during pregnancy in multiple sclerosis (dated by TCRdb to the late 2010s). Broadly, across the study: Changes in the T cell repertoire over the course of pregnancy were examined in this study in women with multiple sclerosis.

The CDR3 holds 13 amino acids from the cysteine to the phenylalanine. Only the CDR3 region is kept as DNA, spanning 39 bases read in frame from base 1. Taken from the germline V gene (reference sequence), the CDR1 and CDR2 loops are MNHNY and SVGAGI. For this chain, trimming is 7 bases at the V end and 2 bases at the J end, and the number of junction bases without a gene match is 4. Receptor libraries were prepared by the immunoSEQ multiplex PCR assay. TCRdb took over this immuneACCESS table, retaining in-frame rearrangements with V and J assigned. Such tables are incomplete; in checked studies, under half of the missing clones stem from an unresolved V gene, and the remainder is unexplained. Present in this sample are about 44,000 clones, roughly 89% of which were seen just once. Approximately 0.73% of the sample is held by the ten biggest clonotypes. Comment on this clone: Its target antigen remains unknown. One base away there is no much larger clone; base qualities are not given.

Specimen: CD4+ T cells from peripheral blood mononuclear cells, collected in the first trimester of pregnancy. Here the chain combines TRBV6-6 and TRBJ1-1, and TRBD1 aligns with 7 junction nucleotides. This TCR was sampled from a female donor with multiple sclerosis, enrolled in a pregnancy study. The nucleotide sequence reads TGTGCCAGCAAACAGGGGTTCAACACTGAAGCTTTCTTT. Its coded protein is CASKQGFNTEAFF.